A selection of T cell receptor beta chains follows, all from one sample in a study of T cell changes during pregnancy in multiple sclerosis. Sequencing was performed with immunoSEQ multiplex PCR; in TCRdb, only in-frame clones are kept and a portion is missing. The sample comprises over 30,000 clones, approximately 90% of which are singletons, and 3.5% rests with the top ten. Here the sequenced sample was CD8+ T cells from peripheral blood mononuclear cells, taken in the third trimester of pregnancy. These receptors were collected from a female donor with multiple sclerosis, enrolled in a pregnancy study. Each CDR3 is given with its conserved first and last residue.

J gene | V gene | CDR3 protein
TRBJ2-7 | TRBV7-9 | CASRSTLDRVSSYEQYF
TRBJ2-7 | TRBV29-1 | CSVEDPQDRGVGEQYF
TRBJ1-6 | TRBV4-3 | CASSQDISSYNSPLHF
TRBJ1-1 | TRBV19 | CASSIARRGINTEAFF
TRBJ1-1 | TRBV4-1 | CASSQKGLGTEAFF
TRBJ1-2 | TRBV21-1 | CASSEGQAKSNYGYTF
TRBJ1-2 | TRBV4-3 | CASSQGLWAIHTF
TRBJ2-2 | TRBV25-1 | CASSELADTGELFF
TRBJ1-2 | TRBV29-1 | CSVKTGGLYGYTF
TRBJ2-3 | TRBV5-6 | CASSDGTADTQYF
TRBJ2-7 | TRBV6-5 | CASSPRHSYEQYF
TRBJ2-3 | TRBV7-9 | CASRHGPVSTDTQYF
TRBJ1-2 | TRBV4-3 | CASSQDWTASYGYTF
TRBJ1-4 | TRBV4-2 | CASSQETVSEKLFF
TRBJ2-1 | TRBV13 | CASSLQYEQFF
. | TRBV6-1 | CASSESSGGPYEQYF
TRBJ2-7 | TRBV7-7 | CASSPRGDSPYEQYF
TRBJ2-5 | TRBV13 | CASSLNSGGQETQYF
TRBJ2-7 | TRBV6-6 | CASSYPLNPYEQYF
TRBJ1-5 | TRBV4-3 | CASSQGQGGWPQHF
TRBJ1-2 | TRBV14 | CASSQVHRFYGYTF
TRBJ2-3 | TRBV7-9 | CATKDAGPDTQYF
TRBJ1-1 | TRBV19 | CASSISGWDTEAFF
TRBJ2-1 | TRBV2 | CASSGGSGGMGYEQFF
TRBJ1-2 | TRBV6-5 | CASSYGGGSHSYGYTF
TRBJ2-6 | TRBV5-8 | CASSSRDSGANVLTF
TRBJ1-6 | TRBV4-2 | CASSQGGSPLHF
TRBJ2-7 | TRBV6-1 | CASSEVQGREQYF
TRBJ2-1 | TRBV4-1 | CASSHTGTGRYNEQFF
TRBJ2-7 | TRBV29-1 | CSVNTGVYEQYF
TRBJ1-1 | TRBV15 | CATSRGPRGSPVMNTEAFF
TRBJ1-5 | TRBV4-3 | CASSQEGHPNQPQHF
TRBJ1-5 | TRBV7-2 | CASSLLGARNQPQHF
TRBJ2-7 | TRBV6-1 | CASKTTGMGAYEQYF
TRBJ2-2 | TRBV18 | CASSPPGGRRRGGELFF
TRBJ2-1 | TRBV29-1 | CSVAPTGVYNEQFF
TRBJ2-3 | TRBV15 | CATSRDRVGGADTQYF
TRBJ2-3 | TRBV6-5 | CASTPGGGDTQYF
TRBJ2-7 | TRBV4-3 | CASSRSRDTPYEQYF
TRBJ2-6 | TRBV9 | CASSGSSSGANVLTF
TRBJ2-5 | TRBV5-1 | CASSVTLASRPQTQYF
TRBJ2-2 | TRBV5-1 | CASSLAFGQGVTGELFF
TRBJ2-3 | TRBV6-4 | CASSVAGSSTDTQYF
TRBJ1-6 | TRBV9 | CASKDRGGSPLHF
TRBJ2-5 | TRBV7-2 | CASSDRLAGQETQYF
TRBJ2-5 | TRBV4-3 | CASSQGRGTGGGETQYF
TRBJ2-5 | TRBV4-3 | CASSQDPGLAGAGETQYF
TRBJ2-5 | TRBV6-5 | CASSQIVRGQETQYF
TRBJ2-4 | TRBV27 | CASSLSHSRGGNIQYF
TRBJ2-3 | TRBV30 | CAWSISGGAWDTQYF
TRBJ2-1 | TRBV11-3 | CASSLEEADYNEQFF
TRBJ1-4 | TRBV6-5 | CASGTTNEKLFF
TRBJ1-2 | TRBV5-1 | CASSPHIRRGYTF
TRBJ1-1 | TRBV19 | CASSPPPGETMNTEAFF
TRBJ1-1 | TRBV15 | CATSSKRDNTEAFF
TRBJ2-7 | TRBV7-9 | CASSRRDRPSYEQYF
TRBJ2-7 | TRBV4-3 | CASSQERVGGGGEQYF
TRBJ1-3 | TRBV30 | CAWNGPGSSGNTIYF
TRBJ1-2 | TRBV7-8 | CASSGGQVNYGYTF